These T cell receptor beta chains were read from a single sample in a study of blood T cells in healthy people across ages. Using its own MiXCR run on the 5' RACE reads, TCRdb lists one record per CDR3 protein. The sample holds 600,000 to 1,000,000 distinct CDR3 sequences, roughly 60% seen once. Sequenced input: blood. These receptors were taken from a man aged 25-40 years in good health. Both conserved end residues are trimmed from each CDR3. Each record gives: V gene, J gene, CDR3 protein.

TRBV29-1	TRBJ1-2	SVEGQATGGEGYT
TRBV4-3	TRBJ2-2	ASSRITGGGTGELF
TRBV11-2	TRBJ2-1	ACSRQLLTGTSGWLEQF
TRBV20-1	TRBJ2-1	SASGRNEQF
TRBV6-5	TRBJ1-4	ASRDRVNTNEKLF
TRBV12-3/TRBV12-4	TRBJ2-1	ASSLRRDNEQF
TRBV20-1	TRBJ2-3	SANNLADRTDTQY
TRBV6-6	TRBJ2-6	ASSFGYRGANVLT
TRBV29-1	.	SVESPGRDHEQY
TRBV15	TRBJ2-7	ATSSSVVTYEQY
TRBV7-8	TRBJ2-7	ASSFVPQTYEQY
TRBV28	.	ASSLGLDRVYNEQY
TRBV20-1	TRBJ2-1	SAQSFSGSYNEQF
TRBV6-5	TRBJ1-4	ASSYGAGVEKLF
TRBV20-1	TRBJ2-3	SGGDGTDTQY
TRBV9	TRBJ2-3	ASSGPRKDTQY
TRBV15	TRBJ2-1	ATCVNRDISYNEQF
TRBV30	TRBJ1-2	AWSGRANYGYT
TRBV6-5	TRBJ2-5	ASSNSPQETQY
TRBV10-3	TRBJ1-2	AISDPGTESFLGYT
TRBV29-1	TRBJ2-5	SVSQGARETQY
TRBV20-1	TRBJ2-7	SAPGLLAGISSYEQY
TRBV4-2	TRBJ1-2	ASRRAGQLYEGYT
TRBV11-2	TRBJ2-1	ASSLTTQSYNEQF
TRBV5-1	TRBJ2-4	ASSSLPSGQGIIQY
TRBV18	TRBJ2-4	ASSPMIAGTGAKNIQY
TRBV29-1	TRBJ2-3	SSFGQYTDTQY
TRBV4-2	TRBJ1-2	ASSGGSSNYGYT
TRBV6-1	TRBJ2-7	ASSEAVESYEQY
TRBV9	TRBJ2-3	ASSADLRTSADTQY
TRBV7-2	TRBJ2-6	ASSLNRDRGVSGANVLT
TRBV5-1	TRBJ2-6	ASSDGQTSGANVLT
TRBV5-1	TRBJ2-4	ASSLLQRTPLSDIQY
TRBV7-9	TRBJ2-1	ASSKTGVDEQF
TRBV28	.	ASRTGGVYEQY
TRBV13	TRBJ1-2	ASSLLQSDYGYT
TRBV11-3	TRBJ2-3	ASSNPNSGSDTQY
TRBV9	TRBJ1-1	ASKPGPENTEAF
TRBV20-1	TRBJ2-1	SAEIAGGLNEQF
TRBV23-1	TRBJ2-1	ASSPALKQGNSYNEQF
TRBV20-1	TRBJ1-6	SARAGSSYNSPLH
TRBV3-1	TRBJ1-5	ASSQVGGPQH
TRBV5-1	TRBJ2-1	ASSLQAGDRSYNEQF
TRBV27	TRBJ2-7	ASSSTGLGAHEQY
TRBV6-1	TRBJ1-2	AYGQGWGYGYT
TRBV14	TRBJ2-7	ASSQGRGYSYEQY
TRBV27	.	ASSLRTGRETQY
TRBV4-3	TRBJ2-7	ASSQGTGLGYEQY
TRBV6-5	TRBJ2-5	ASSYARTQY
TRBV20-1	TRBJ1-2	SASRPPYGYT
TRBV20-1	TRBJ2-2	SAPLWGLRVGGNSNTGELF
TRBV6-2/TRBV6-3	TRBJ1-2	ASSYSELRITNYGYT
TRBV20-1	TRBJ2-7	SATSPNRASSKIWYEQY
TRBV29-1	TRBJ2-3	SVSGTSGRVTDTQY
TRBV6-2/TRBV6-3	TRBJ1-5	ASSDTRDRGNQPQH
TRBV6-5	TRBJ2-5	ASSLLAGGLQETQY
TRBV12-3/TRBV12-4	TRBJ1-2	AINWAGYFGDGYT
TRBV12-5	TRBJ2-3	ASGSPRTSSASSTDTQY
TRBV12-3/TRBV12-4	TRBJ2-2	ASTQGAAWNTGELF